This T cell receptor beta chain was sequenced for a study of blood T cell repertoires in COVID-19. Study at large: COVID-19 samples from acute and convalescent phases originated in the United States, Italy and Spain.

Looked up from germline, CDR1 is LNHDA and CDR2 is SQIVND (reference sequence). Trimming pared 5 bases from V and 5 bases from J, leaving 13 bases between. This CDR3 is built from 14 residues. Authors' methods: Amplification of reference gene primers provided the estimated nucleated cell counts. Sequencing was performed with immunoSEQ multiplex PCR; in TCRdb, only in-frame clones are kept and a portion is missing. V, J and clone size are taken as reported in that table, and D and trimming were inferred from the DNA itself. The sample includes 100,000 to 120,000 clones, about four fifths of them seen just once.

The sequenced sample consisted of peripheral blood. The source is a woman aged 70-85 years with acute or convalescent COVID-19. J is TRBJ1-5 and V is TRBV19, with D uncertain. The CDR3 nucleotides are TGTGCCAGTAGTCTGCGCAACAGAGATCAGCCCCAGCATTTT. This gives the protein CASSLRNRDQPQHF. The whole variable domain, filled in from reference TRBV19 and TRBJ1-5, reads DGGITQSPKYLFRKEGQNVTLSCEQNLNHDAMYWYRQDPGQGLRLIYYSQIVNDFQKGDIAEGYSVSREKKESFPLTVTSAQKNPTAFYLCASSLRNRDQPQHFGDGTRLSIL.